These 8 T cell receptor beta chains were sequenced from one sample in a study of T cells after yellow fever vaccination. TCRdb re-analysed the 5' RACE reads in MiXCR, keeping a single row per CDR3 protein. The data hold 500,000 to 650,000 distinct CDR3 sequences, with about 12% observed a single time. The specimen was PBMCs, collected on the day of the yellow fever booster vaccination. These receptors were taken from a young man who received the YFV17D yellow fever vaccine.

The sample holds a few counts of this clonotype. The chain carries TRBV7-6 and TRBJ2-7, with a weak D call TRBD1 (5 bases). Between the trimmed V and J ends, which lost 2 bases and 5 bases, there was a span of 16 bases. CDR3 length: 15 amino acids. Germline lookup yields CDR1 SGHVS and CDR2 FNYEAQ. The CDR3 loop reads CASSLNAGPGHEQYF. In nucleotides, the CDR3 is TGTGCCAGCAGCTTAAACGCAGGGCCAGGCCACGAGCAGTACTTC. The whole variable domain, filled in from reference TRBV7-6 and TRBJ2-7, reads GAGVSQSPRYKVTKRGQDVALRCDPISGHVSLYWYRQALGQGPEFLTYFNYEAQQDKSGLPNDRFSAERPEGSISTLTIQRTEQRDSAMYRCASSLNAGPGHEQYFGPGTRLTVT.

V gene TRBV6-5 combines with J gene TRBJ1-2; D possibly corresponds to TRBD1 (6 bases). Deletions cut 10 bases from V and 5 bases from J, with 11 bases between. The CDR3 runs 11 residues. Per germline, CDR1 MNHEY and CDR2 SVGAGI. The CDR3 here is CATRQGYGYTF. The CDR3 DNA reads TGTGCCACGAGGCAGGGGTATGGCTACACCTTC.

This clonotype was picked up many times. For the CDR3, the DNA is TGCGCCAGCAGCTTACAGTCGGTCGGGGAGCTGTTTTTT. Its translation: CASSLQSVGELFF. V and J are TRBV5-1 and TRBJ2-2; no reliable D call. Trimming took off 2 bases at V and 7 bases at J, with 9 bases between the two ends. Germline assignment: CDR1 SGHRS and CDR2 YFSETQ. There are 13 residues in the CDR3.

V is TRBV20-1 and J is TRBJ1-1; 7 bases fit TRBD1. The CDR3 is made up of 14 amino acids. Germline CDR1 reads DFQATT; CDR2 reads SNEGSKA (reference sequence). V lost 3 bases to trimming and J lost 0 bases; unmatched junction nucleotides: 4. The CDR3 DNA is TGCAGTGCTAGCCGACAGGGCCTGAACACTGAAGCTTTCTTT. Amino acids: CSASRQGLNTEAFF.

This clonotype has a handful of counts. J is TRBJ2-5 and V is TRBV6-1; D is unclear. This CDR3 spans 13 amino acids. The ends were cut back, 11 bases at V and 0 bases at J, with 13 bases in the middle. Germline V gene data show CDR1 as MNHNS and CDR2 as SASEGT. The CDR3 coding sequence is TGTGCCGGGTTTGGAGCGTACCAAGAGACCCAGTACTTC. Residues: CAGFGAYQETQYF.

This clonotype appeared many times. The gene calls are TRBV7-2 and TRBJ2-7; 12 bases agree with TRBD2. Germline V gives CDR1 SGHTA, CDR2 FQGNSA. The CDR3 extends over 15 amino acids. The J segment lost 4 bases and the V segment lost 1 base, leaving 2 bases of the junction unmatched. DNA for the CDR3: TGTGCCAGCAGCTTAGGCGGACTAGCGGGGTACGAGCAGTACTTC. As protein: CASSLGGLAGYEQYF.

V gene TRBV29-1 combines with J gene TRBJ2-7; D gene unclear. The V gene's germline CDR1 is SQVTM and CDR2 ANQGSEA. With 4 bases removed from V and 4 bases from J, the gap between germline ends came to 8 bases. The CDR3 sequence is 11 residues long. CDR3 loop: CSVVGSYEQYF. For the CDR3, the DNA is TGCAGCGTTGTGGGGTCGTACGAGCAGTACTTC.

The chain combines TRBV14 with TRBJ1-4, with 10 bases identical to TRBD1. Germline assignment: CDR1 SGHDN and CDR2 FVKESK. The V and J ends lost 1 base and 0 bases, in that order; junction bases with no gene match: 5. The CDR3 sequence is 18 residues long. The CDR3 here is CASSQGGTGAATNEKLFF. DNA of the CDR3: TGTGCCAGCAGCCAAGGGGGGACAGGGGCAGCAACTAATGAAAAACTGTTTTTT.